The clone carrying this TCR beta chain has just a few counts. Antigen: not known. Germline V gene data show CDR1 as SGHAT and CDR2 as FQDESV (reference sequence). With V trimmed by 5 bases and J by 3 bases, 9 bases remained unmatched. The CDR3 is made up of 15 amino acids. The source of the sample is a study of T cell repertoires in cytomegalovirus infection. Looking at the study overall: Matching HLA type, along with CMV infection, was indicated by public TCR beta signatures. Overall study findings and caveats: Cumulative public TCR beta family frequency identified CMV carriers with the relevant HLA. Dominating the ex vivo response were TCR beta clonotypes that were CMV-specific and HLA-C-restricted.

Using its own MiXCR run on the reads, TCRdb lists one record per CDR3 protein. Counted here are just under 550,000 distinct CDR3 sequences, less than 30% occurring once; the ten biggest clones make up over 10%. Sequencing input: PBMCs. The TCR sequence derives from a human donor in good health (CMV status not recorded). Some clones in this sample may be carry-over from other donors' samples. The genes are TRBV11-1 and TRBJ2-7; 8 bases line up with TRBD2. CDR3 sequence (DNA): TGTGCCAGCAGCCAACAACGGCTAGCGGGCTACGAGCAGTACTTC. Protein: CASSQQRLAGYEQYF.